A selection of T cell receptor beta chains follows, all from one sample in a study of T cells in Graves' hyperthyroidism and ophthalmopathy. TCRdb reprocessed the multiplex PCR reads with MiXCR, giving one entry per CDR3 protein. This table holds some 350,000 distinct CDR3 sequences, roughly 13% found once. Input material: blood. The receptor source for this set is a woman between 40 and 50 years old with Graves' ophthalmopathy. CDR3s include the opening cysteine and the closing phenylalanine or tryptophan. D genes are given only for firm matches. Clone size appears in some rows only: once, few, many, or a class for an expanded clone.

J: TRBJ1-3; size: few; D: TRBD1; V: TRBV5-8; CDR3: CASSDGTGAGNTIYF; DNA: TGTGCCAGCAGCGACGGGACAGGGGCTGGAAACACCATATATTTT
J: TRBJ1-2; size: few; D: .; V: TRBV5-4; CDR3: CASSLAARTEIYGYTF; DNA: TGTGCCAGCAGCTTGGCCGCGAGGACAGAGATCTATGGCTACACCTTC
J: TRBJ2-2; size: few; D: .; V: TRBV24-1; CDR3: CATREGMNTGELFF; DNA: TGTGCCACCAGGGAAGGTATGAACACCGGGGAGCTGTTTTTT
J: TRBJ2-5; size: .; D: .; V: TRBV25-1; CDR3: CASSDPRTFAETQYF; DNA: TGTGCCAGCAGTGACCCCAGGACTTTCGCCGAGACCCAGTACTTC
J: TRBJ2-5; size: .; D: TRBD2; V: TRBV4-1; CDR3: CASSQVLAGGLRAQYF; DNA: TGCGCCAGCAGCCAAGTTTTAGCGGGGGGGCTTAGGGCCCAGTACTTC
J: TRBJ1-1; size: many; D: TRBD1; V: TRBV7-9; CDR3: CASSPRGGLGTEAFF; DNA: TGTGCCAGCAGCCCCCGAGGGGGCCTAGGCACTGAAGCTTTCTTT
J: TRBJ2-7; size: .; D: .; V: TRBV5-8; CDR3: CASSIGQEQYF; DNA: TGTGCCAGCAGCATCGGACAGGAGCAGTACTTC
J: TRBJ2-7; size: few; D: .; V: TRBV30; CDR3: CAWRTSPSYEQYF; DNA: TGTGCCTGGCGGACCAGCCCCTCCTACGAGCAGTACTTC
J: TRBJ2-5; size: .; D: .; V: TRBV5-1; CDR3: CASSTGTGDQETQYF; DNA: TGCGCCAGCAGCACTGGGACGGGGGACCAAGAGACCCAGTACTTC
J: TRBJ1-1; size: many; D: .; V: TRBV27; CDR3: CASSSPLGRKAFF; DNA: TGTGCCAGCAGTTCCCCCCTGGGCAGGAAGGCTTTCTTT
J: TRBJ2-7; size: many; D: TRBD2; V: TRBV20-1; CDR3: CSARGLAGSYEQYF; DNA: TGCAGTGCTAGAGGGCTAGCGGGATCCTACGAGCAGTACTTC
J: TRBJ1-1; size: .; D: .; V: TRBV27; CDR3: CASSLVRQLNKEAFF; DNA: TGTGCCAGCAGTTTGGTTCGGCAGCTTAACAAAGAAGCTTTCTTT
J: TRBJ1-3; size: .; D: .; V: TRBV3-1; CDR3: CASSHRIGGSGNTIYF; DNA: TGTGCCAGCAGCCACCGAATCGGGGGCTCTGGAAACACCATATATTTT
J: TRBJ1-4; size: few; D: .; V: TRBV7-8; CDR3: CASSLVRPVRGWNEKLFF; DNA: TGTGCCAGCAGCTTAGTGCGACCAGTTCGGGGGTGGAATGAAAAACTGTTTTTT
J: TRBJ2-1; size: many; D: TRBD2; V: TRBV3-1; CDR3: CASSLIAGGYNEQFF; DNA: TGTGCCAGCAGCCTTATAGCGGGGGGTTACAATGAGCAGTTCTTC
J: TRBJ2-5; size: .; D: TRBD1; V: TRBV20-1; CDR3: CSAREGRTGRETQYF; DNA: TGCAGTGCTAGAGAGGGCAGGACAGGGAGAGAGACCCAGTACTTC
J: TRBJ2-3; size: .; D: TRBD1; V: TRBV12-3/TRBV12-4; CDR3: CASSPTLGTGHTDTQYF; DNA: TGTGCCAGCAGTCCAACCCTCGGGACAGGGCACACAGATACGCAGTATTTT
J: TRBJ1-1; size: few; D: .; V: TRBV29-1; CDR3: CSGSEGMGGTEAFF; DNA: TGCAGCGGTTCAGAGGGGATGGGGGGGACTGAAGCTTTCTTT
J: TRBJ1-5; size: many; D: .; V: TRBV19; CDR3: CASSEEGGLNQPQHF; DNA: TGTGCCAGTAGTGAGGAGGGGGGGCTGAATCAGCCCCAGCATTTT
J: TRBJ2-5; size: .; D: .; V: TRBV7-8; CDR3: CASSLSRGYGETQYF; DNA: TGTGCCAGCAGCTTATCGCGGGGATATGGGGAGACCCAGTACTTC
J: TRBJ2-5; size: many; D: .; V: TRBV6-1; CDR3: CASSAGVVETQYF; DNA: TGTGCCAGCAGCGCAGGGGTGGTAGAGACCCAGTACTTC